This T cell receptor (beta chain) was sequenced during a study of blood T cell repertoires in COVID-19. Across the whole study: The United States, Italy and Spain were the sources of the acute and convalescent COVID-19 samples. PBMCs, B-cell-depleted T cells, or T cells provided the cDNA or gDNA that made up the material.

The CDR3 loop spans 13 amino acids. Deletions cut 7 bases from V and 5 bases from J, with 12 bases between. CDR1 and CDR2 (germline): SNHLY, FYNNEI. The authors' processing: Reference gene primer amplification gave nucleated cell count estimates. This table comes from immunoSEQ multiplex PCR, and its TCRdb copy is limited to in-frame clones, with some not included. V and J calls and clone size are given by that table; D and trimming were obtained from the DNA. This sample carries roughly 220,000 clones, around 80% of them seen once, and the ten largest clones take 1.2% to 1.5%. The chain combines TRBV2 with TRBJ1-5; a possible D gene is TRBD1 (5 bases). The sequenced sample consisted of peripheral blood. This TCR derives from a woman in her forties who had recovered from COVID-19. CDR3 bases: TGTGCCAGCACTCCCGACAGAGATCAGCCCCAGCATTTT. Amino acids: CASTPDRDQPQHF.